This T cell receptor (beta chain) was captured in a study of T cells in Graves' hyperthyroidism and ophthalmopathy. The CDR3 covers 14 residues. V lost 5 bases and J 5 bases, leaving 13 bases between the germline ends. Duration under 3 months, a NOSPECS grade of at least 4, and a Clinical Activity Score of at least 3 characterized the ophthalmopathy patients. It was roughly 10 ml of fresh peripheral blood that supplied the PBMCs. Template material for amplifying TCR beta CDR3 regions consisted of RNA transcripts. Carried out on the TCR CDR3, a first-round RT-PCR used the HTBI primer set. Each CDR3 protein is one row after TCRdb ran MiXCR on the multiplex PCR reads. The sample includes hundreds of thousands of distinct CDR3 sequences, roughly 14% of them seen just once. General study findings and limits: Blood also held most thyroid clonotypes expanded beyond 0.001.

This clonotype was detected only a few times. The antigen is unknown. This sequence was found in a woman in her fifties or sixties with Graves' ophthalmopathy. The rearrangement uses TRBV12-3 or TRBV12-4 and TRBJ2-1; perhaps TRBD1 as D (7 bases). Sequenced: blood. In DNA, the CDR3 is TGTGCCAGCAGTCCCCAGGGGGGAGACAATGAGCAGTTCTTC. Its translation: CASSPQGGDNEQFF.